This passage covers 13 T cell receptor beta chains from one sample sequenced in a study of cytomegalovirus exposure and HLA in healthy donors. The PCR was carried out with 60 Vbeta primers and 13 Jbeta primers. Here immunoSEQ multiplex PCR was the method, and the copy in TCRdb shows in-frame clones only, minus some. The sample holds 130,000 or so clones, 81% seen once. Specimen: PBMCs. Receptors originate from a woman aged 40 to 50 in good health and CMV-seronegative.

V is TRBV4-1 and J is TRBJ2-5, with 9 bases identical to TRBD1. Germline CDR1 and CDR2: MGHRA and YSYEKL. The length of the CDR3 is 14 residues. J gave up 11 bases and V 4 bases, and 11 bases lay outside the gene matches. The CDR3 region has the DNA TGCGCCAGCAGCCTCCGGACAGGGGCGGGAGAGCAGTACTTC. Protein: CASSLRTGAGEQYF.

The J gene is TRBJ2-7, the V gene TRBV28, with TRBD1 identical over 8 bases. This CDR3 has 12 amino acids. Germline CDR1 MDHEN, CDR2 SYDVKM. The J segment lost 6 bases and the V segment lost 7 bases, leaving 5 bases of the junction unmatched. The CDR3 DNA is TGTGCCAGCACCACTCAGGGGGCCGAGCAGTACTTC. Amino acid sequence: CASTTQGAEQYF. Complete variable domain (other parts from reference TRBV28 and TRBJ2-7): DVKVTQSSRYLVKRTGEKVFLECVQDMDHENMFWYRQDPGLGLRLIYFSYDVKMKEKGDIPEGYSVSREKKERFSLILESASTNQTSMYLCASTTQGAEQYFGPGTRLTVT.

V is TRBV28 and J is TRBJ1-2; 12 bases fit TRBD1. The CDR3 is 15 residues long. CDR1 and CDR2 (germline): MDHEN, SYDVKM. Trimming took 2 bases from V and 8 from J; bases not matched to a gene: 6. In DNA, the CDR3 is TGTGCCAGCAGTTTAGCCGGGACAGGGGGCGGGGGCTACACCTTC. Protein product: CASSLAGTGGGGYTF.

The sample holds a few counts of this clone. This CDR3 is CASSDSGAGELFF. The CDR3 nucleotides are TGTGCCAGCAGTGACTCAGGGGCCGGGGAGCTGTTTTTT. The genes are TRBV6-4 and TRBJ2-2; tentatively, D is TRBD1 (5 bases). V was clipped by 0 bases and J by 6 bases, with 5 bases between them. This CDR3 has 13 residues. Germline V lookup: CDR1 MRHNA, CDR2 SNTAGT.

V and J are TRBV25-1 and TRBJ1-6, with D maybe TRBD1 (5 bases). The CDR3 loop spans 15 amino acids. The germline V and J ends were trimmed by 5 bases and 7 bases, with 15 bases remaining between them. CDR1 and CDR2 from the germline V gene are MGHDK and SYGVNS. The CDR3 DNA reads TGTGCCAGCAGTCCTTCGCGGGGGGAAAATTCACCCCTCCACTTT. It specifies CASSPSRGENSPLHF.

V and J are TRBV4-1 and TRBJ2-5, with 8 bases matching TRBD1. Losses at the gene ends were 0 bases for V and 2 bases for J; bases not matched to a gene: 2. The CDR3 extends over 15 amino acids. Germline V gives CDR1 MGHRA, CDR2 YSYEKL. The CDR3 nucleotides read TGCGCCAGCAGCCAAGATTGGGACAGGCAAGAGACCCAGTACTTC. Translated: CASSQDWDRQETQYF.

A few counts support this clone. The CDR3 region is CASSDPAGTGPNTEAFF. The DNA of the CDR3 is TGTGCCAGCAGTGATCCCGCCGGGACAGGACCGAACACTGAAGCTTTCTTT. The V call is TRBV2, the J call TRBJ1-1, with TRBD1 identical over 8 bases. The CDR3 runs to 17 residues. The V segment lost 3 bases and the J segment 1 base; nucleotides outside the gene matches: 10. CDR1 is SNHLY and CDR2 is FYNNEI in the germline V gene.

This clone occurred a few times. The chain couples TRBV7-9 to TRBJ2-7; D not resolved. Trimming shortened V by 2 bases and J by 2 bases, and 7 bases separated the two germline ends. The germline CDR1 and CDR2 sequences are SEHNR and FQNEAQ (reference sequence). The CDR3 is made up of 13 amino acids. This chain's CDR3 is CASSLNIPYEQYF. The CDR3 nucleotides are TGTGCCAGCAGCTTAAACATCCCCTACGAGCAGTACTTC.

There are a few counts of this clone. The CDR3 DNA reads TGTGCCAGCTCACCAACCGGGACAGACTATGGCTACACCTTC. Protein product: CASSPTGTDYGYTF. The chain employs TRBV18 and TRBJ1-2; TRBD1 matches at 7 bases. The CDR3 consists of 14 residues. Losses at the gene ends were 2 bases for V and 3 bases for J; bases not matched to a gene: 3. Germline values: CDR1 KGHSH, CDR2 LQKENI.

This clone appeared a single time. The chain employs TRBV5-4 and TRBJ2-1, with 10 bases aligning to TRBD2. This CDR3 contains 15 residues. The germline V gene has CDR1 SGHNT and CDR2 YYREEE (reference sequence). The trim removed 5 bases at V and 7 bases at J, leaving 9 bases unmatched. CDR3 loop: CASRPIAGGGNEQFF. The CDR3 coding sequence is TGTGCCAGCAGACCAATAGCGGGAGGCGGGAATGAGCAGTTCTTC.

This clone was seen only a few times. CDR3 residues: CASSISGVSYEQYF. CDR3 nucleotides: TGCGCCAGCAGTATCAGCGGGGTTTCCTACGAGCAGTACTTC. The chain has TRBV5-1 and TRBJ2-5, with TRBD2 identical over 7 bases. The closer fit of TRBJ2-7 to the DNA end suggests the J call may be wrong. CDR1 is SGHRS and CDR2 is YFSETQ in the germline V gene. This CDR3 spans 14 amino acids.

CDR3 amino acids: CASSDGPTINQPQHF. CDR3 bases: TGTGCCAGTAGTGATGGGCCTACAATTAATCAGCCCCAGCATTTT. The rearrangement links TRBV19 to TRBJ1-5; no clear D gene. Trimming removed 5 bases at V and 4 bases at J, with 15 bases between. Per the germline V gene, CDR1 is LNHDA and CDR2 is SQIVND (reference sequence). There are 15 residues in the CDR3.

The CDR3 is CASSIVGGVQRGTDTQYF. For the CDR3, the DNA is TGTGCCAGTAGTATAGTCGGAGGGGTACAGAGAGGCACAGATACGCAGTATTTT. The rearrangement links TRBV19 to TRBJ2-3, with D possibly TRBD2 on 6 matching bases. CDR1 and CDR2 from the germline V gene are LNHDA and SQIVND (reference sequence). The V end was cut by 1 base, the J end by 1 base, with 18 bases between. This CDR3 has 18 amino acids. The variable domain in full, with the rest retrieved from reference TRBV19 and TRBJ2-3, is DGGITQSPKYLFRKEGQNVTLSCEQNLNHDAMYWYRQDPGQGLRLIYYSQIVNDFQKGDIAEGYSVSREKKESFPLTVTSAQKNPTAFYLCASSIVGGVQRGTDTQYFGPGTRLTVL.